This T cell receptor (beta chain) appears in the sequencing data of a study of identical twins. Broader study findings: Beta out-of-frame sequences showed weaker excess twin sharing. The models systematically underestimated how much out-of-frame TCR alpha was shared in monozygotic twins. Cross-sectional statistical analysis was relied on for the conclusions, without the same donors being followed. Out-of-frame alpha sequences shared by twins were enriched for low generation probability.

MiXCR was run by TCRdb on the 5' RACE reads, yielding one entry per CDR3 protein. Of roughly 1.6 million distinct CDR3 sequences detected, 25% to 35% appear once; the ten largest clones hold more than 0.25%. The sample holds a few counts of this clonotype. Its target is unknown. The length of the CDR3 is 14 residues. This chain uses TRBV21-1 with TRBJ2-7; the D call in the table, TRBD1, was not verified against the DNA. TRBV21-1 is designated a pseudogene. Sequencing input: cord blood. This TCR was recovered from a newborn girl in good health. The CDR3 protein is CASSRGDRAYEQYF. The CDR3 DNA follows: TGTGCCAGCAGCAGAGGGGACAGGGCCTACGAGCAGTACTTC.